Listed here is a single T cell receptor (beta chain). The assay was immunoSEQ multiplex PCR, and TCRdb's table has in-frame clones only and misses some. The sample yields 270,000 or so clones, 85% to 90% seen once. J gave up 6 bases and V 0 bases, and 3 bases lay outside the gene matches. The CDR3 is 15 amino acids. Per the germline V gene, CDR1 is SGHRS and CDR2 is YFSETQ. The record originates from a study of blood T cell repertoires in COVID-19. In the study overall: The samples span acute and convalescent COVID-19 from the United States, Italy and Spain. In each case, the material was cDNA or gDNA derived from T cells, B-cell-depleted T cells, or PBMCs.

This sequence was found in a woman in her forties who had recovered from COVID-19. The chain employs TRBV5-1 and TRBJ2-1, with 10 bases that match TRBD1. Sequencing was performed on peripheral blood. CDR3 protein: CASSLGGTGVNEQFF. The CDR3 coding sequence is TGCGCCAGCAGCTTGGGTGGGACAGGGGTCAATGAGCAGTTCTTC. The full variable domain, with the rest looked up from reference TRBV5-1 and TRBJ2-1, is KAGVTQTPRYLIKTRGQQVTLSCSPISGHRSVSWYQQTPGQGLQFLFEYFSETQRNKGNFPGRFSGRQFSNSRSEMNVSTLELGDSALYLCASSLGGTGVNEQFFGPGTRLTVL.